This TCR beta chain was profiled in a study of cytomegalovirus exposure and HLA in healthy donors. PCR primers comprised 60 Vbeta and 13 Jbeta primers. Profiling relied on immunoSEQ multiplex PCR, and the TCRdb table lists in-frame clones only, not all of them. The sample records 150,000 or so clones, roughly 80% being singletons. Sequencing was done on a sample of PBMCs. The sequence came from a male donor in good health and CMV-seronegative.

The CDR3: CASSSSGLSGNTIYF. Here the CDR3 DNA reads TGTGCCAGCAGCTCCTCAGGGTTATCAGGAAACACCATATATTTT. The V call is TRBV7-9, the J call TRBJ1-3; tentative D call: TRBD1 (5 bases). The germline V gene encodes CDR1 SEHNR and CDR2 FQNEAQ (reference sequence). The CDR3 sequence is 15 residues long. The ends were cut back, 4 bases at V and 4 bases at J, with 14 bases in the middle.